Below are 22 T cell receptor beta chains sequenced from a single sample in a study of shared clonotypes between healthy human individuals. TCRdb's table, derived via immunoSEQ multiplex PCR, lists solely in-frame clones and lacks some. The sample comprises fewer than 1.8 million clones, approximately 98.5% of which are singletons, and roughly 0.35% rests with the top ten. The source material was naive CD4+ T cells sorted from blood. Subset: CD45RA+ positively selected. These receptors originate from a man aged 25-40 years in good health.

The J gene is TRBJ1-1, the V gene TRBV6-4; tentative D call: TRBD1 (5 bases). The CDR3 loop spans 15 amino acids. The germline V gene has CDR1 MRHNA and CDR2 SNTAGT. V was cut by 5 bases and J by 4 bases, with 17 bases left in between. The CDR3 DNA reads TGTGCCAGCAGTCAAGGGCAGGCGGGGGTCACTGAAGCTTTCTTT. It codes for CASSQGQAGVTEAFF.

V gene TRBV5-8 combines with J gene TRBJ1-5; TRBD1 might be the D (6 bases). The V and J ends lost 2 bases and 6 bases respectively, with 9 bases between them. CDR1 SGHTS and CDR2 YDEGEE come from the germline V gene. The CDR3 is 13 amino acids. CDR3 residues: CASSLQGAQPQHF. The CDR3 nucleotides are TGTGCCAGCAGCTTACAGGGTGCTCAGCCCCAGCATTTT.

As regards this clone: This CDR3 is also generated by other DNA sequences in the sample. The genes are TRBV13 and TRBJ2-3; 12 bases align to TRBD2. V was pared by 5 bases and J by 5 bases, with 2 bases of the junction left unmatched. CDR1 and CDR2 from the germline V gene are PRHDT and FYEKMQ (reference sequence). The CDR3 extends over 14 amino acids. Here the CDR3 reads CASSPLAGGDTQYF. DNA of the CDR3: TGTGCCAGCAGCCCACTAGCGGGGGGAGATACGCAGTATTTT.

This clone came up once. The rearrangement uses TRBV15 and TRBJ2-3, with 11 bases that match TRBD2. J lost 5 bases, V lost 3 bases, and 7 bases had no gene match. The germline V gene has CDR1 LNHNV and CDR2 YYDKDF (reference sequence). This CDR3 comprises 16 residues. The CDR3 is CATSRELAGGKDTQYF. CDR3 DNA: TGTGCCACCAGCAGGGAGCTAGCGGGAGGTAAAGATACGCAGTATTTT.

The V gene is TRBV18, the J gene TRBJ1-2; D gene ambiguous. CDR1 is KGHSH, CDR2 LQKENI, per germline. Trimming removed 6 bases from V and 7 bases from J, with 15 bases in between. The CDR3 runs 13 residues. Written as DNA, the CDR3 is TGTGCCAGCTCGCGGACCGCCCAGACTGGCTACACCTTC. Its protein product is CASSRTAQTGYTF.

The chain carries TRBV4-3 and TRBJ1-5; D gene ambiguous. CDR1 is LGHNA, CDR2 YSLEER, per germline. CDR3 length: 13 amino acids. The V gene lost 1 base and the J gene lost 3 bases, with 4 bases spanning the gap. DNA for the CDR3: TGCGCCAGCAGCCAAGGGACCAATCAGCCCCAGCATTTT. Amino acid sequence: CASSQGTNQPQHF.

This clone was seen once. The V call is TRBV27, the J call TRBJ1-1; D gene uncertain. Per the germline V gene, CDR1 is MNHEY and CDR2 is SMNVEV (reference sequence). V lost 4 bases and J lost 3, with 12 bases in between. The CDR3 has 14 residues. The CDR3 protein is CASSWAFGDTEAFF. Written as DNA, the CDR3 is TGTGCCAGCAGTTGGGCCTTCGGGGACACTGAAGCTTTCTTT.

The V call is TRBV30, the J call TRBJ1-1; TRBD1 is a possible D gene (6 bases). There are 10 residues in the CDR3. CDR1 GTSNPN and CDR2 SVGIG come from the germline V gene (reference sequence). Trimming took 2 bases from V and 8 from J, leaving 6 bases between them. The CDR3 DNA sequence: TGTGCCTGGAGTAGGGGGGAAGCTTTCTTT. It is translated as CAWSRGEAFF. The complete variable domain, with remaining parts taken from reference TRBV30 and TRBJ1-1, reads SQTIHQWPATLVQPVGSPLSLECTVEGTSNPNLYWYRQAAGRGLQLLFYSVGIGQISSEVPQNLSASRPQDRQFILSSKKLLLSDSGFYLCAWSRGEAFFGQGTRLTVV.

J is TRBJ2-7 and V is TRBV9; possibly TRBD1 for D (7 bases). Trimming stripped 0 bases from V and 0 bases from J, with 13 bases between. This CDR3 comprises 16 residues. The germline V gene encodes CDR1 SGDLS and CDR2 YYNGEE. The CDR3 sequence: CASSVEGGQFSYEQYF. The CDR3 DNA is TGTGCCAGCAGCGTAGAGGGGGGACAGTTCTCCTACGAGCAGTACTTC.

The V gene is TRBV6-5, the J gene TRBJ1-1; D is unresolved. Germline V lookup: CDR1 MNHEY, CDR2 SVGAGI. V lost 0 bases to trimming and J lost 5 bases, with 13 bases between them. The CDR3 has 15 amino acids. The CDR3 region is CASSYSRGYSTEAFF. Written as DNA, the CDR3 is TGTGCCAGCAGTTACTCGAGAGGGTATTCGACTGAAGCTTTCTTT.

The rearrangement links TRBV7-2 to TRBJ2-7; D remains ambiguous. V was clipped by 1 base and J by 3 bases, with 16 bases between them. Germline loops: CDR1 SGHTA, CDR2 FQGNSA. The CDR3 totals 16 residues. The CDR3 DNA reads TGTGCCAGCAGCTTAGTAGGAGAGGTTCCCCTCTACGAGCAGTACTTC. Its protein is CASSLVGEVPLYEQYF.

This chain uses TRBV2 with TRBJ1-2; TRBD1 might be the D (6 bases). V dropped 6 bases and J dropped 6 bases, with 17 bases sitting between them. The CDR3 is made up of 14 amino acids. Germline CDR1 SNHLY, CDR2 FYNNEI. The CDR3 nucleotides are TGTGCCAGCAGGGGGGGGCTCAGGGTTCATGGCTACACCTTC. Its translation: CASRGGLRVHGYTF.

This chain links TRBV28 with TRBJ2-7; D perhaps matches TRBD1 (5 bases). Germline values: CDR1 MDHEN, CDR2 SYDVKM. This CDR3 has 13 residues. V dropped 8 bases and J dropped 3 bases, with 14 bases sitting between them. CDR3 sequence reads: CASGSGRGYEQYF. In nucleotides, the CDR3 is TGTGCCAGCGGGTCTGGTAGGGGCTACGAGCAGTACTTC.

Regarding this clone: This CDR3 is also generated by other DNA sequences in the sample. The CDR3 region has the DNA TGCGCCAGCAGCTTGGAGACGGTCACTGAAGCTTTCTTT. Translation gives CASSLETVTEAFF. The chain couples TRBV5-1 to TRBJ1-1, with no clear D. CDR1 SGHRS and CDR2 YFSETQ come from the germline V gene. The V end was cut by 0 bases, the J end by 4 bases, with 7 bases between. This CDR3 is built from 13 residues.

V and J are TRBV9 and TRBJ2-1; TRBD2 agrees at 10 bases. Per germline, CDR1 SGDLS and CDR2 YYNGEE. This CDR3 region has 16 residues. V lost 0 bases and J lost 8; bases outside the gene matches: 8. CDR3 region: CASSVGVSGRSDEQFF. The DNA for the CDR3 is TGTGCCAGCAGCGTAGGTGTTAGCGGGAGGAGCGATGAGCAGTTCTTC. The variable domain in full, with the rest retrieved from reference TRBV9 and TRBJ2-1, is DSGVTQTPKHLITATGQRVTLRCSPRSGDLSVYWYQQSLDQGLQFLIQYYNGEERAKGNILERFSAQQFPDLHSELNLSSLELGDSALYFCASSVGVSGRSDEQFFGPGTRLTVL.

This chain uses TRBV29-1 with TRBJ2-1, with TRBD1 matching 8 bases. The CDR3 sequence is 19 residues long. The ends lost 4 bases at V and 0 bases at J; junction bases unmatched: 17. Germline V gives CDR1 SQVTM, CDR2 ANQGSEA. This chain's CDR3 is CSVGRRGQGAPSSYNEQFF. CDR3 bases: TGCAGCGTTGGACGGAGAGGGCAGGGGGCCCCGAGCTCCTACAATGAGCAGTTCTTC.

This chain uses TRBV10-2 with TRBJ2-2; D possibly uses TRBD1 or TRBD2 (5 bases each). The CDR3 consists of 16 residues. The V end was cut by 7 bases, the J end by 2 bases, with 17 bases between. Germline CDR1 and CDR2: WSHSY and SAAADI. In DNA, the CDR3 is TGCGCCAGCATGCCCTCGGGGACGGGAAACACCGGGGAGCTGTTTTTT. This gives the protein CASMPSGTGNTGELFF.

This clone was found a few times. The rearrangement joins TRBV27 to TRBJ1-2; D is undetermined. Germline lookup yields CDR1 MNHEY and CDR2 SMNVEV (reference sequence). V lost 7 bases and J 2 bases, leaving 14 bases between the germline ends. The CDR3 has 14 amino acids. CDR3 sequence (DNA): TGTGCCAGCACCCCGCACGCCGGCAACTATGGCTACACCTTC. Translated: CASTPHAGNYGYTF.

This chain uses TRBV7-9 with TRBJ1-4; 7 bases line up with TRBD1. The germline CDR1 and CDR2 sequences are SEHNR and FQNEAQ (reference sequence). The CDR3 is made up of 18 amino acids. The J segment lost 0 bases and the V segment lost 5 bases, leaving 12 bases of the junction unmatched. DNA of the CDR3: TGTGCCAGCAGCAAACAGCTGGGACAGAGAGCAACTAATGAAAAACTGTTTTTT. Encoded protein: CASSKQLGQRATNEKLFF.

Worth noting for this clone: One end of the junction is discordant with germline, which a read error may explain. This chain uses TRBV7-8 with TRBJ1-1; D is perhaps TRBD1 (5 bases). CDR3 length: 14 amino acids. In germline, CDR1 is SGHVS, CDR2 FQNEAQ. This CDR3 is CASSPAGHRSRFVF. CDR3 coding DNA: TGTGCCAGCAGCCCAGCGGGGCACCGATCCCGTTTCGTGTTT.

This chain uses TRBV5-1 with TRBJ2-6; D remains unclear. The CDR3 runs 15 residues. Germline CDR1 is SGHRS and CDR2 is YFSETQ. The germline V and J ends were trimmed by 6 bases and 0 bases, with 10 bases remaining between them. The CDR3 DNA is TGCGCCAGCACCACTTTGGACTCTGGGGCCAACGTCCTGACTTTC. Protein sequence: CASTTLDSGANVLTF.

V gene TRBV18 combines with J gene TRBJ1-1; D perhaps matches TRBD1 (5 bases). Germline-derived CDR1 and CDR2 are KGHSH and LQKENI. The CDR3 sequence is 16 residues long. With 3 bases removed from V and 1 base from J, the gap between germline ends came to 15 bases. In DNA, the CDR3 is TGTGCCAGCTCACCGAAAATGGGACCGCCGAACACTGAAGCTTTCTTT. This gives the protein CASSPKMGPPNTEAFF.